This TCR beta chain derives from a study of cytomegalovirus exposure and HLA in healthy donors. Germline CDR1 and CDR2: KGHSH and LQKENI. The CDR3 covers 13 residues. With 6 bases clipped from V and 3 bases from J, the junction kept 4 bases outside the gene matches. Primers for the PCR totalled 60 Vbeta and 13 Jbeta. The protocol was immunoSEQ multiplex PCR, while the TCRdb copy is restricted to in-frame clones and leaves out a portion. In the table there are 130,000 to 150,000 clones, roughly 82% of which are singletons. This TCR came from a male donor in good health and CMV-seronegative. The J gene is TRBJ2-7, the V gene TRBV18; TRBD2 agrees at 8 bases. Sequencing was done on a sample of PBMCs. The CDR3 loop reads CASSSGTSYEQYF. CDR3 nucleotide sequence: TGTGCCAGCTCTTCCGGGACTAGCTACGAGCAGTACTTC.